Below are 5 T cell receptor beta chains sequenced from a single sample in a study of blood T cell repertoires in COVID-19. Repertoires were generated with immunoSEQ multiplex PCR, while TCRdb's copy carries only in-frame clones and drops some. The sample has fewer than 85,000 clones; around 76% are singletons. The sample was peripheral blood. The receptors were sampled from a woman aged 80 or over with active or convalescent COVID-19.

The J gene is TRBJ2-5, the V gene TRBV4-3; 10 bases fit TRBD2. The CDR3 loop spans 15 amino acids. Looked up from germline, CDR1 is LGHNA and CDR2 is YSLEER. After removal of 2 bases from V and 2 bases from J, the junction contained 2 bases not matched to a gene. The DNA for the CDR3 is TGCGCCAGCAGCCAACGGACTAGCGGTCAAGAGACCCAGTACTTC. Its protein is CASSQRTSGQETQYF.

The rearrangement uses TRBV6-6 and TRBJ2-3; D gene uncertain. The CDR3 is made up of 12 amino acids. Germline lookup yields CDR1 MNHNY and CDR2 SVGAGI (reference sequence). V was shortened by 10 bases and J by 0 bases, with 8 bases between the two germline ends. The CDR3 DNA follows: TGTGCCACGGGTGCTAGCACAGATACGCAGTATTTT. Amino acids: CATGASTDTQYF.

The CDR3 here is CASSLPTGRSTDTQYF. The CDR3, as DNA: TGCGCCAGCAGCCTACCGACAGGACGAAGCACAGATACGCAGTATTTT. The chain is built from TRBV5-1 and TRBJ2-3, with D perhaps TRBD1 (6 bases). CDR3 size: 16 residues. Germline CDR1 SGHRS, CDR2 YFSETQ. V lost 4 bases to trimming and J lost 0 bases, with 15 bases between them.

The rearrangement links TRBV18 to TRBJ1-4; possible D gene TRBD1, 5 bases. CDR3 size: 14 residues. The germline CDR1 and CDR2 sequences are KGHSH and LQKENI. Trimming left V 6 bases short and J 5 bases short, with 13 bases between. The CDR3, as DNA: TGTGCCAGCTCTTCCCAGGGCACGAATGAAAAACTGTTTTTT. This gives the protein CASSSQGTNEKLFF.

This chain uses TRBV4-3 with TRBJ1-4; D call uncertain. Germline CDR1 LGHNA, CDR2 YSLEER. CDR3 length: 15 amino acids. V was shortened by 1 base and J by 3 bases, with 9 bases between the two germline ends. This CDR3 reads CASSQVTTPNEKLFF. DNA of the CDR3: TGCGCCAGCAGCCAAGTGACTACGCCTAATGAAAAACTGTTTTTT.